This entry concerns a single T cell receptor (beta chain). The participants were between roughly 18 and 89 years old and came from some 23 US areas. The sample is drawn from a study of blood T cell repertoires in COVID-19. Study as a whole: Sites across the United States, Italy and Spain contributed samples from acute and convalescent COVID-19. Sources were T cells, B-cell-depleted T cells, or PBMCs; the material itself was cDNA or gDNA.

The method was immunoSEQ multiplex PCR; TCRdb's version includes in-frame clones alone and lacks a portion of them. The top ten clones hold 2% to 2.5% of a sample with approximately 250,000 clones, around 89% of them seen once. The CDR3 is 14 residues long. Per germline, CDR1 SGHDT and CDR2 YYEEEE. V lost 2 bases and J 1 base, leaving 9 bases between the germline ends. This chain connects TRBV5-6 to TRBJ1-2, with no clear D. The sequenced sample consisted of PBMCs or T cells enriched from blood (not recorded which). The clonotype originates from a woman aged 60-70 years in a cohort exposed to, infected with or recovered from COVID-19 (not recorded which). The CDR3 loop reads CASSFEQSNYGYTF. In DNA, the CDR3 is TGTGCCAGCAGCTTCGAACAGAGTAACTATGGCTACACCTTC.